This TCR beta chain derives from a study of blood T cell repertoires in COVID-19. About the study: Samples came from the United States, Italy and Spain, spanning acute and convalescent COVID-19.

Original analysis: Amplification with reference gene primers provided the estimates of nucleated cell counts. Generated by immunoSEQ multiplex PCR, the TCRdb table keeps only in-frame clones and is missing some. The V and J calls and clone size were taken over from that table, and D and trimming were inferred from the DNA. The sample records approximately 320,000 clones, approximately 85% being singletons. The CDR3 consists of 13 residues. V lost 3 bases to trimming and J lost 1 base, with 6 bases between them. Germline CDR1 is MNHEY and CDR2 is SMNVEV (reference sequence). The chain is built from TRBV27 and TRBJ2-5; D gene unclear. What was sequenced was peripheral blood. The receptor was isolated from a human donor in a cohort sampled during active COVID-19. The DNA of the CDR3 is TGTGCCAGCAGTTTCTTGTTCCAAGAGACCCAGTACTTC. It specifies CASSFLFQETQYF.